What follows are 26 T cell receptor beta chains derived from one specimen sequenced in a study of cytomegalovirus exposure and HLA in healthy donors. Clones were read by immunoSEQ multiplex PCR, and TCRdb kept only the in-frame ones, dropping some. The table records approximately 100,000 clones, around 85% of them present only once. Sequenced: PBMCs. The receptors originated from a woman under 40 in good health and CMV-seronegative.

The chain joins TRBV14 to TRBJ1-2; D unresolved. The germline gives CDR1 SGHDN, CDR2 FVKESK. The CDR3 length is 14 residues. With 4 bases removed from V and 1 base from J, the gap between germline ends came to 10 bases. The CDR3 is CASSLIGGNYGYTF. The CDR3 DNA is TGTGCCAGCAGCCTGATCGGCGGTAACTATGGCTACACCTTC.

This clone has just a few counts. This chain connects TRBV5-1 to TRBJ2-2, with TRBD1 identical over 7 bases. The ends lost 4 bases at V and 1 base at J; junction bases unmatched: 4. The CDR3 totals 15 residues. Germline values: CDR1 SGHRS, CDR2 YFSETQ. This chain's CDR3 is CASSPRTGNTGELFF. The CDR3 DNA reads TGCGCCAGCAGCCCGAGGACAGGGAACACCGGGGAGCTGTTTTTT.

The rearrangement links TRBV7-6 to TRBJ1-2; a weak D match, TRBD1 (5 bases). The CDR3 consists of 13 residues. Germline-derived CDR1 and CDR2 are SGHVS and FNYEAQ. Trimming cost V 5 bases and J 6 bases, with 13 bases left between them. DNA of the CDR3: TGTGCCAGCAGCCACTCCTCAGGGAATGGCTACACCTTC. Translation gives CASSHSSGNGYTF.

V gene TRBV2 combines with J gene TRBJ2-3, with 7 positions matching TRBD2. The V gene end was trimmed by 4 bases and the J gene end by 2 bases; junction bases not matched to a gene: 6. The CDR3 loop spans 15 amino acids. Per germline, CDR1 SNHLY and CDR2 FYNNEI. CDR3 sequence: CASSVERGPTDTQYF. The CDR3 bases are TGTGCCAGCAGTGTAGAGCGGGGCCCCACAGATACGCAGTATTTT.

The J gene is TRBJ1-5, the V gene TRBV9, with D maybe TRBD1 (6 bases). Per germline, CDR1 SGDLS and CDR2 YYNGEE. Trimming left V 10 bases short and J 8 bases short, with 7 bases between. There are 9 residues in the CDR3. The CDR3 region is CASGEPQHF. CDR3 bases: TGTGCCTCAGGGGAGCCCCAGCATTTT.

The V and J genes are TRBV5-5 and TRBJ2-5; 7 nucleotides agree with TRBD1. The ends lost 1 base at V and 0 bases at J; junction bases unmatched: 6. The CDR3 is 16 residues long. CDR1 is SGHKS, CDR2 YYEKEE, per germline (reference sequence). The CDR3 DNA follows: TGTGCCAGCAGCTTGAGACAGGGCGGGTACCAAGAGACCCAGTACTTC. Translating gives CASSLRQGGYQETQYF.

The chain couples TRBV29-1 to TRBJ2-7; 9 nucleotides align to TRBD2. V was pared by 7 bases and J by 4 bases, with 11 bases of the junction left unmatched. This CDR3 is built from 14 residues. Germline values: CDR1 SQVTM, CDR2 ANQGSEA. CDR3 amino acids: CSATQGSGRYEQYF. The CDR3 DNA follows: TGCAGCGCGACACAGGGGAGCGGGAGGTACGAGCAGTACTTC.

The V call is TRBV5-4, the J call TRBJ2-3, with TRBD1 matching 8 bases. This CDR3 is 16 amino acids long. Germline assignment: CDR1 SGHNT and CDR2 YYREEE (reference sequence). J was trimmed by 3 bases and V by 4 bases; bases with no gene match: 10. CDR3 sequence: CASSTLVRDRTDTQYF. The CDR3 DNA reads as TGTGCCAGCAGCACCCTGGTTCGGGACAGGACAGATACGCAGTATTTT.

The chain has TRBV27 and TRBJ2-7; TRBD1 is a possible D gene (5 bases). Germline CDR1 is MNHEY and CDR2 is SMNVEV (reference sequence). V was trimmed by 3 bases and J by 4 bases, leaving 13 bases between them. This CDR3 comprises 14 residues. The CDR3 loop reads CASSFGWAGYEQYF. CDR3 DNA sequence: TGTGCCAGCAGTTTCGGATGGGCAGGGTACGAGCAGTACTTC.

Comment on this clone: One junction end does not reproduce the germline sequence, and a read error may be involved. Here the CDR3 DNA reads TGTGCTAGCAACCCGAGGAGGAACGAGCAGTACTTC. It encodes CASNPRRNEQYF. The chain joins TRBV7-7 to TRBJ2-7; D might be TRBD2 (5 bases). This CDR3 has 12 amino acids. Germline V lookup: CDR1 SSHAT, CDR2 FNYEAQ (reference sequence).

The V and J genes are TRBV11-2 and TRBJ2-7; D perhaps matches TRBD2 (6 bases). V lost 7 bases to trimming and J lost 0 bases, with 13 bases between them. CDR3 length: 14 residues. Germline V gives CDR1 SGHAT, CDR2 FQNNGV. CDR3 residues: CASTIVAASYEQYF. In nucleotides, the CDR3 is TGTGCCAGCACCATCGTAGCGGCCTCCTACGAGCAGTACTTC.

The chain carries TRBV9 and TRBJ2-7; 7 bases are a match to TRBD2. V dropped 2 bases and J dropped 6; count of bases not matched to a gene: 8. Germline V CDR1 and CDR2: SGDLS, YYNGEE. The CDR3 runs to 14 residues. In DNA form, the CDR3 reads TGTGCCAGCAGCGTTGGAGCACTAGCGAGCGAGCAGTACTTC. As protein: CASSVGALASEQYF.

V is TRBV9 and J is TRBJ2-2; D call uncertain. V was clipped by 2 bases and J by 1 base, with 6 bases between them. The CDR3 has 14 residues. Germline V gene sequence: CDR1 SGDLS, CDR2 YYNGEE. CDR3 in amino acids: CASSVGLNTGELFF. The CDR3 DNA sequence: TGTGCCAGCAGCGTCGGGTTGAACACCGGGGAGCTGTTTTTT.

The DNA of the CDR3 is TGTGCCAGCAGCCAAGTACGGGGTCAGGGCTACACCTTC. Translation: CASSQVRGQGYTF. V is TRBV14 and J is TRBJ1-2, with unresolved D. V was pared by 1 base and J by 8 bases, with 11 bases between. This CDR3 contains 13 residues. The germline V gene has CDR1 SGHDN and CDR2 FVKESK.

The chain carries TRBV18 and TRBJ1-1; unclear D gene. The V and J ends lost 6 bases and 0 bases respectively, with 11 bases between them. The CDR3 length is 14 residues. CDR1 KGHSH and CDR2 LQKENI come from the germline V gene. CDR3 sequence (DNA): TGTGCCAGCTCTTTTAGTGGTGTGAACACTGAAGCTTTCTTT. This codes for CASSFSGVNTEAFF.

This chain links TRBV11-1 with TRBJ2-7; TRBD1 agrees at 9 bases. The CDR3 covers 16 residues. Germline CDR1 and CDR2: SGHAT and FQDESV (reference sequence). V trimming: 3 bases; J trimming: 6 bases; junction bases outside the gene matches: 12. DNA of the CDR3: TGTGCCAGCAGCTTCAAGATACCGGGACAGGGCGGCGAGCAGTACTTC. Encoded protein: CASSFKIPGQGGEQYF.

This clone was observed a single time. This sequence joins TRBV27 and TRBJ1-2; no clear D gene. CDR3 length equals 14 residues. V lost 6 bases and J lost 3, with 14 bases in between. Germline V CDR1 and CDR2: MNHEY, SMNVEV (reference sequence). CDR3 sequence (DNA): TGTGCCAGCAGCCGCCGGGAGCGCGACTATGGCTACACCTTC. Translation gives CASSRRERDYGYTF.

In this sample, this clone turned up a few times. As DNA, the CDR3 is TGTGCCAGCAGCTTAAAGGCGGGAGTGGGTCTTGAGCAGTACTTC. It translates to CASSLKAGVGLEQYF. This rearrangement joins TRBV7-6 to TRBJ2-7, with 7 positions matching TRBD2. CDR1 and CDR2 (germline): SGHVS, FNYEAQ. After removal of 2 bases from V and 7 bases from J, the junction contained 11 bases not matched to a gene. The CDR3 is 15 residues long. Filled out from reference TRBV7-6 and TRBJ2-7, the complete variable domain reads GAGVSQSPRYKVTKRGQDVALRCDPISGHVSLYWYRQALGQGPEFLTYFNYEAQQDKSGLPNDRFSAERPEGSISTLTIQRTEQRDSAMYRCASSLKAGVGLEQYFGPGTRLTVT.

The chain uses TRBV6-4 and TRBJ1-4; D remains unclear. The CDR3 contains 14 residues. V was trimmed by 10 bases and J by 8 bases, leaving 20 bases between them. CDR1 and CDR2 (germline): MRHNA, SNTAGT. The CDR3 DNA reads as TGTGCCAAAGCCCCTGCCTTAAGAGGCGAAAAACTGTTTTTT. This encodes CAKAPALRGEKLFF.

The CDR3 spells CASSLVRQGEKLFF. CDR3 nucleotides: TGCGCCAGCAGCTTGGTGCGACAGGGTGAAAAACTGTTTTTT. The J gene is TRBJ1-4, the V gene TRBV5-1; 7 bases match TRBD1. Germline values: CDR1 SGHRS, CDR2 YFSETQ. J lost 7 bases, V lost 0 bases, and 3 bases had no gene match. This CDR3 spans 14 amino acids. The variable domain in full, completed from reference TRBV5-1 and TRBJ1-4, reads KAGVTQTPRYLIKTRGQQVTLSCSPISGHRSVSWYQQTPGQGLQFLFEYFSETQRNKGNFPGRFSGRQFSNSRSEMNVSTLELGDSALYLCASSLVRQGEKLFFGSGTQLSVL.

V usage is TRBV7-2 and J usage is TRBJ1-1; D gene unclear. Germline lookup yields CDR1 SGHTA and CDR2 FQGNSA. The CDR3 is 13 amino acids. Trimming took off 1 base at V and 3 bases at J, with 6 bases between the two ends. This CDR3 reads CASSLVQDTEAFF. The CDR3 nucleotides read TGTGCCAGCAGCTTAGTTCAGGACACTGAAGCTTTCTTT.

The chain recombines TRBV11-2 with TRBJ2-4; 8 nucleotides agree with TRBD2. Germline-derived CDR1 and CDR2 are SGHAT and FQNNGV. This CDR3 region has 16 residues. The J segment lost 0 bases and the V segment lost 1 base, leaving 2 bases of the junction unmatched. CDR3 sequence (DNA): TGTGCCAGCAGCTTAGGACGGGGGGGAGCCAAAAACATTCAGTACTTC. It specifies CASSLGRGGAKNIQYF.

The J gene is TRBJ1-1, the V gene TRBV7-9, with D possibly matching TRBD1 (6 bases). Germline CDR1 and CDR2: SEHNR and FQNEAQ (reference sequence). This CDR3 is built from 14 residues. Trimming removed 5 bases from V and 8 bases from J, with 18 bases in between. CDR3 in amino acids: CASSPPDRLGEAFF. The CDR3 DNA sequence: TGTGCCAGCAGCCCCCCCGACAGGTTGGGCGAAGCTTTCTTT.

This clone has more than one count but fewer than ten. The chain uses TRBV6-1 and TRBJ1-5, with a possible D match to TRBD1 (5 bases). The CDR3 contains 15 residues. CDR1 and CDR2 (germline): MNHNS, SASEGT. Trimming left V 5 bases short and J 5 bases short, with 16 bases between. DNA for the CDR3: TGTGCCAGCAGTAAGGACGACAGTTTTTATCAGCCCCAGCATTTT. This gives the protein CASSKDDSFYQPQHF.

The CDR3 loop reads CASSVGGESYNEQFF. The CDR3 bases are TGTGCCAGCAGCGTAGGGGGGGAGTCCTACAATGAGCAGTTCTTC. The J gene is TRBJ2-1, the V gene TRBV9, with D perhaps TRBD2 (6 bases). Deletions cut 0 bases from V and 1 base from J, with 8 bases between. This CDR3 is 15 amino acids long. Germline assignment: CDR1 SGDLS and CDR2 YYNGEE.

The chain combines TRBV6-1 with TRBJ2-7; 7 bases match TRBD1. The junction had 6 bases not matched to a gene; V was cut back by 5 bases and J by 5 bases. This CDR3 has 13 amino acids. Per germline, CDR1 MNHNS and CDR2 SASEGT. CDR3 in DNA: TGTGCCAGCAGTTTACAGGGGTCCCACGAGCAGTACTTC. Its translation is CASSLQGSHEQYF.